What follows are 18 T cell receptor beta chains derived from one specimen sequenced in a study of persistence of HIV-infected CD4 T cells (dated by TCRdb to 2020 to 2022). No antigen is known for these receptors. The immunoSEQ hsTCRB assay version 4 in survey mode was used to sequence TCRbeta repertoires from genomic DNA. TCRdb mirrors the immuneACCESS table, restricted to in-frame sequences. Some clones are absent from its copies; in checked studies, under half trace to an unresolved V gene, and the reason for the others is unknown. The sample records about 36,000 clones, about 84% of which are singletons. Clones ranked in the top ten supply more than 4.5% of the sample. In light of the paper, this sample's treatment or condition label describes: suppressive antiretroviral therapy. A pool of overlapping HIV-1 Gag 15-mer peptides, at 0.8 to 1 ug per peptide per mL, was used to stimulate the cells. Memory CD4+ T cells that did not respond, being CD40L-negative, CD69-negative and CD45RO-high, were sorted as memory populations depleted of antigen-responding cells.

The sample was cultured CD4+ T cells from PBMCs, taken from a patient who received antiretroviral therapy. The sample's cell subset or site label, decoded: CD40L-CD69- CD45RO-high memory CD4 T cells not responding to Gag peptides. Every receptor here comes from an adult with HIV. The donor label of this sample is uncertain.

The rearrangement joins TRBV3-1 (or the pseudogene TRBV3-2) to TRBJ2-7; D tentatively fits TRBD1 or TRBD2 (7 bases each). Trimming removed 1 base from V and 1 base from J, with 11 bases in between. Looked up from germline, CDR1 is LGHDT and CDR2 is YNNKEL (reference sequence). The CDR3 is 15 residues long. The CDR3 sequence: CASSQAQGGSYEQYF. In DNA form, the CDR3 reads TGTGCCAGCAGCCAAGCGCAGGGGGGGTCCTACGAGCAGTACTTC.

The J gene is TRBJ1-1, the V gene TRBV5-1, with TRBD1 identical over 8 bases. V dropped 4 bases and J dropped 5; count of bases not matched to a gene: 7. This CDR3 comprises 14 residues. Germline V gives CDR1 SGHRS, CDR2 YFSETQ. The CDR3 region is CASSPDRGRTEAFF. The CDR3 DNA sequence: TGCGCCAGCAGCCCCGACAGGGGTAGGACTGAAGCTTTCTTT.

The chain couples TRBV29-1 to TRBJ2-2; no reliable D call. CDR3 length: 14 amino acids. With 4 bases removed from V and 0 bases from J, the gap between germline ends came to 9 bases. The germline CDR1 and CDR2 sequences are SQVTM and ANQGSEA. This chain's CDR3 is CSVVSSANTGELFF. The CDR3 nucleotides are TGCAGCGTTGTATCTAGTGCGAACACCGGGGAGCTGTTTTTT.

This chain links TRBV7-8 with TRBJ2-7; no definite D call. V gave up 2 bases and J gave up 2 bases, with 13 bases separating them. From germline, CDR1 is SGHVS and CDR2 FQNEAQ. This CDR3 is built from 15 residues. The DNA of the CDR3 is TGTGCCAGCAGCTTATCCCCAGGTCTCACCTACGAGCAGTACTTC. As protein: CASSLSPGLTYEQYF.

This clone was detected only once. The genes are TRBV7-2 and TRBJ1-5; TRBD1 might be the D (6 bases). Germline V lookup: CDR1 SGHTA, CDR2 FQGNSA. Between the trimmed V and J ends, which lost 1 base and 6 bases, there was a span of 13 bases. This CDR3 is 15 amino acids long. The chain's CDR3 is CASSLGPGDIQPQHF. The CDR3 coding sequence is TGTGCCAGCAGCTTAGGGCCAGGGGACATTCAGCCCCAGCATTTT.

The chain carries TRBV18 and TRBJ2-7; possibly TRBD1 or TRBD2 for D (5 bases each). Germline loops: CDR1 KGHSH, CDR2 LQKENI. Trimming left V 6 bases short and J 5 bases short, with 14 bases between. The CDR3 covers 13 residues. CDR3 DNA sequence: TGTGCCAGCTCCGAGGGGCGCGGGCACGAGCAGTACTTC. Encoded protein: CASSEGRGHEQYF.

The chain couples TRBV3-1 (or the pseudogene TRBV3-2) to TRBJ1-1, with a weak D call TRBD1 (6 bases). In germline, CDR1 is LGHDT, CDR2 YNNKEL (reference sequence). This CDR3 has 13 residues. V was pared by 5 bases and J by 5 bases, with 12 bases between. DNA for the CDR3: TGTGCCAGCAGCACCAGGGGAAGGACTGAAGCTTTCTTT. It yields the protein CASSTRGRTEAFF.

This clone was detected only once. The V call is TRBV19, the J call TRBJ2-1; TRBD2 agrees at 9 bases. CDR3 length: 16 residues. The germline CDR1 and CDR2 sequences are LNHDA and SQIVND (reference sequence). J gave up 2 bases and V 4 bases, and 6 bases lay outside the gene matches. The DNA of the CDR3 is TGTGCCAGTAGTACCCAGACTAGCGGTACCTACAATGAGCAGTTCTTC. Amino acids: CASSTQTSGTYNEQFF.

V and J are TRBV12-3 or TRBV12-4 and TRBJ1-1; D gene unclear. The V end lost 1 base, the J end lost 8 bases, and 8 bases lay between the germline ends. The length of the CDR3 is 12 residues. This chain's CDR3 is CASSLESAEAFF. CDR3 coding DNA: TGTGCCAGCAGTTTAGAGTCAGCCGAAGCTTTCTTT.

This sequence joins TRBV7-9 and TRBJ2-2; TRBD1 aligns across 10 bases. The length of the CDR3 is 15 residues. Germline V CDR1 and CDR2: SEHNR, FQNEAQ (reference sequence). The trim removed 3 bases at V and 5 bases at J, leaving 3 bases unmatched. The CDR3 here is CASSLGQGSTGELFF. CDR3 bases: TGTGCCAGCAGCTTGGGACAGGGGAGTACCGGGGAGCTGTTTTTT.

This chain connects TRBV5-8 to TRBJ2-7, with D hard to call. Trimming cost V 3 bases and J 2 bases, with 9 bases left between them. CDR1 is SGHTS, CDR2 YDEGEE, per germline. This CDR3 region has 13 residues. The CDR3 bases are TGTGCCAGCAGCTCCCCGACCGCCTACGAGCAGTACTTC. Protein sequence: CASSSPTAYEQYF.

The V and J genes are TRBV20-1 and TRBJ2-1; D unresolved. Germline loops: CDR1 DFQATT, CDR2 SNEGSKA (reference sequence). The length of the CDR3 is 11 residues. V was trimmed by 0 bases and J by 6 bases, leaving 3 bases between them. Here the CDR3 DNA reads TGCAGTGCTAGAGAAGTCAATGAGCAGTTCTTC. This encodes CSAREVNEQFF.

The CDR3 sequence: CASSFNNRYGYTF. The CDR3 nucleotides read TGTGCCAGCAGCTTTAATAACCGCTATGGCTACACCTTC. The V call is TRBV11-2, the J call TRBJ1-2; D unresolved. Looked up from germline, CDR1 is SGHAT and CDR2 is FQNNGV. V lost 3 bases and J lost 4, with 9 bases in between. The CDR3 covers 13 residues.

This clone was observed a handful of times. The chain is built from TRBV19 and TRBJ1-3, with 7 bases aligning to TRBD1. The CDR3 is 17 amino acids. V lost 4 bases and J lost 4; bases outside the gene matches: 13. Germline values: CDR1 LNHDA, CDR2 SQIVND (reference sequence). The CDR3 is CASSTDPRTGGGNTIYF. As DNA, the CDR3 is TGTGCCAGTAGTACAGATCCTCGGACAGGAGGAGGAAACACCATATATTTT.

In its sample, this clone was seen a few times. This chain uses TRBV3-1 (or the pseudogene TRBV3-2) with TRBJ1-4; unclear D gene. Trimming cost V 1 base and J 4 bases, with 16 bases left between them. Germline V CDR1 and CDR2: LGHDT, YNNKEL (reference sequence). CDR3 size: 17 residues. Here the CDR3 DNA reads TGTGCCAGCAGCCAAGGGCTTGGGCAGACCCTTAATGAAAAACTGTTTTTT. This translates into CASSQGLGQTLNEKLFF.

The gene calls are TRBV20-1 and TRBJ2-2, with a weak D call TRBD2 (6 bases). The CDR3 runs to 11 residues. Germline CDR1 and CDR2: DFQATT and SNEGSKA (reference sequence). V dropped 5 bases and J dropped 5 bases, with 6 bases sitting between them. The CDR3 region is CSAGGTGELFF. DNA of the CDR3: TGCAGTGCTGGGGGGACCGGGGAGCTGTTTTTT.

The V gene is TRBV6-5, the J gene TRBJ1-2; D is possibly TRBD1 (5 bases). The CDR3 has 15 residues. V lost 0 bases and J 5 bases, leaving 13 bases between the germline ends. Germline lookup yields CDR1 MNHEY and CDR2 SVGAGI. The DNA of the CDR3 is TGTGCCAGCAGTTACTCTAGGGGCGCTTCTTATGGCTACACCTTC. Encoded protein: CASSYSRGASYGYTF.

This clone appeared once. The rearrangement links TRBV28 to TRBJ2-3, with 9 bases that match TRBD2. The CDR3 spans 15 residues. Germline CDR1 and CDR2: MDHEN and SYDVKM. The trim removed 2 bases at V and 4 bases at J, leaving 4 bases unmatched. The CDR3 sequence: CASSLDSGGADTQYF. The CDR3, as DNA: TGTGCCAGCAGTTTAGATAGCGGGGGTGCAGATACGCAGTATTTT.